The 24 T cell receptor beta chains reported below all come from one sample, sequenced in a study of T cell responses to AZD1222 COVID-19 vaccine. The repertoire was sequenced with immunoSEQ multiplex PCR; TCRdb's copy has only in-frame clones and lacks some. The sample includes under 150,000 clones, just over 90% of them seen just once. Sequences were derived from peripheral blood, sampled on day 0 of AZD1222 vaccination. These receptors were taken from an adult in good health.

The chain employs TRBV30 and TRBJ2-1; perhaps TRBD2 as D (5 bases). Trimming removed 5 bases from V and 16 bases from J, with 18 bases in between. The CDR3 has 11 residues. CDR1 is GTSNPN, CDR2 SVGIG, per germline (reference sequence). The DNA of the CDR3 is TGTGCCTGGCATGTGAGCGGTGTAGGCTTCTTC. Encoded protein: CAWHVSGVGFF.

The genes are TRBV5-4 and TRBJ1-6, with D tentatively TRBD1 (6 bases). This CDR3 comprises 14 residues. V was pared by 4 bases and J by 8 bases, with 13 bases between. Germline-derived CDR1 and CDR2 are SGHNT and YYREEE (reference sequence). CDR3 protein: CASSTGARDSPLHF. The DNA of the CDR3 is TGTGCCAGCAGCACGGGGGCGCGGGATTCACCCCTCCACTTT.

V is TRBV19 and J is TRBJ2-1, with TRBD2 as a possible D gene (6 bases). Per germline, CDR1 LNHDA and CDR2 SQIVND (reference sequence). Between the trimmed V and J ends, which lost 6 bases and 6 bases, there was a span of 15 bases. The CDR3 loop spans 14 amino acids. CDR3 loop: CASRLSGALNEQFF. CDR3 DNA sequence: TGTGCCAGTAGGCTTAGCGGAGCCCTCAATGAGCAGTTCTTC.

The sample holds a few counts of this clone. The gene calls are TRBV6-2 or TRBV6-3 and TRBJ1-3; 7 bases are shared with TRBD1. The V segment lost 4 bases and the J segment 0 bases; nucleotides outside the gene matches: 15. The CDR3 contains 19 residues. Germline V gene sequence: CDR1 MNHEY, CDR2 SVGEGT. CDR3: CASSSLRDRRLYSGNTIYF. CDR3 coding DNA: TGTGCCAGCAGTTCACTCCGGGACAGAAGGCTTTACTCTGGAAACACCATATATTTT.

The chain joins TRBV5-1 to TRBJ1-2, with D unclear. Trimming shortened V by 0 bases and J by 2 bases, and 11 bases separated the two germline ends. The CDR3 has 15 amino acids. Germline-derived CDR1 and CDR2 are SGHRS and YFSETQ. The CDR3 sequence: CASSLGPVENYGYTF. The CDR3 nucleotides are TGCGCCAGCAGCTTGGGGCCAGTAGAGAACTATGGCTACACCTTC.

This clone was counted only a few times. The chain carries TRBV7-2 and TRBJ1-1; D is uncertain. Trimming left V 4 bases short and J 1 base short, with 10 bases between. The CDR3 totals 14 residues. Germline CDR1 SGHTA, CDR2 FQGNSA. CDR3 protein: CASSSRARNTEAFF. Here the CDR3 DNA reads TGTGCCAGCAGCTCGAGAGCGAGGAACACTGAAGCTTTCTTT.

The V and J genes are TRBV27 and TRBJ2-3; 8 nucleotides line up with TRBD2. CDR3 length: 17 residues. Germline lookup yields CDR1 MNHEY and CDR2 SMNVEV (reference sequence). Losses at the gene ends were 5 bases for V and 3 bases for J; bases not matched to a gene: 13. CDR3 nucleotides: TGTGCCAGCAGTCCCGGGGGGGATCTAGCGGGTACAGATACGCAGTATTTT. This translates into CASSPGGDLAGTDTQYF.

The chain combines TRBV3-1 (or the pseudogene TRBV3-2) with TRBJ2-3; D unclear. This CDR3 has 13 residues. Per germline, CDR1 LGHDT and CDR2 YNNKEL (reference sequence). The ends were cut back, 2 bases at V and 2 bases at J, with 5 bases in the middle. CDR3 DNA sequence: TGTGCCAGCAGCCAAATATTCACAGATACGCAGTATTTT. Translating it yields CASSQIFTDTQYF.

This clone was counted a single time. This rearrangement joins TRBV7-2 to TRBJ1-3, with D maybe TRBD1 (6 bases). V shed 0 bases and J shed 5 bases, with 14 bases lying between them. Germline-derived CDR1 and CDR2 are SGHTA and FQGNSA. The CDR3 runs to 16 residues. This chain's CDR3 is CASSLATGGPRNTIYF. CDR3 nucleotides: TGTGCCAGCAGCTTAGCCACCGGGGGGCCAAGAAACACCATATATTTT.

This chain connects TRBV18 to TRBJ1-3; D remains ambiguous. CDR3 length equals 14 residues. Germline CDR1 reads KGHSH; CDR2 reads LQKENI. Trimming took off 5 bases at V and 0 bases at J, with 8 bases between the two ends. The DNA of the CDR3 is TGTGCCAGCTCAAGGTCTTCCTCTGGAAACACCATATATTTT. Its protein product is CASSRSSSGNTIYF.

This clone was observed a single time. The J gene is TRBJ2-1, the V gene TRBV6-6; D call uncertain. The CDR3 is 13 amino acids. Germline CDR1 is MNHNY and CDR2 is SVGAGI (reference sequence). V gave up 8 bases and J gave up 9 bases, with 17 bases separating them. The CDR3 nucleotides are TGTGCCAGCTCCGAACCGGAAGGATTTGAGCAGTTCTTC. Translation gives CASSEPEGFEQFF.

V is TRBV4-1 and J is TRBJ1-2; D unclear. The germline V and J ends were trimmed by 0 bases and 8 bases, with 10 bases remaining between them. Germline CDR1 MGHRA, CDR2 YSYEKL. CDR3 length: 13 amino acids. Here the CDR3 DNA reads TGCGCCAGCAGCCAAGAGACGCTGGAGGGCTACACCTTC. It translates to CASSQETLEGYTF.

The J gene is TRBJ1-2, the V gene TRBV7-2, with D unresolved. The V end lost 2 bases, the J end lost 4 bases, and 14 bases lay between the germline ends. This CDR3 has 15 amino acids. Germline assignment: CDR1 SGHTA and CDR2 FQGNSA. The CDR3 region is CASSLFGGWAYGYTF. CDR3 coding DNA: TGTGCCAGCAGCTTATTCGGTGGGTGGGCCTATGGCTACACCTTC.

The rearrangement joins TRBV6-5 to TRBJ2-1; D unclear. Germline CDR1 MNHEY, CDR2 SVGAGI. V lost 0 bases to trimming and J lost 9 bases, with 9 bases between them. This CDR3 has 13 residues. The CDR3 nucleotides read TGTGCCAGCAGTTACTCGCCGGTGAGTGAGCAGTTCTTC. Translated: CASSYSPVSEQFF.

The rearrangement joins TRBV9 to TRBJ2-3; perhaps TRBD2 as D (6 bases). V dropped 0 bases and J dropped 0 bases, with 11 bases sitting between them. CDR1 is SGDLS, CDR2 YYNGEE, per germline. CDR3 size: 16 residues. CDR3 DNA: TGTGCCAGCAGCGTAGGCGGGGACCTTAGCACAGATACGCAGTATTTT. Amino acids: CASSVGGDLSTDTQYF.

The chain employs TRBV6-4 and TRBJ1-2; 8 nucleotides line up with TRBD1. Germline V gene data show CDR1 as MRHNA and CDR2 as SNTAGT. This CDR3 is 15 amino acids long. V shed 5 bases, J shed 3 bases, and the junction held 8 bases outside the gene matches. CDR3 in amino acids: CASSRSTTGDYGYTF. The CDR3 DNA sequence: TGTGCCAGCAGTCGCTCGACGACAGGGGACTATGGCTACACCTTC.

The chain uses TRBV4-2 and TRBJ1-2, with TRBD1 as a possible D gene (6 bases). Germline V gene lookup returns CDR1 LGHNA and CDR2 YNFKEQ. Trimming took 3 bases from V and 5 from J, leaving 19 bases between them. The CDR3 is 16 amino acids. CDR3 sequence: CASSQGGAGHWYGYTF. The CDR3 coding sequence is TGTGCCAGCAGCCAGGGGGGGGCGGGACACTGGTATGGCTACACCTTC.

CDR3 region: CASSPGWPNTEAFF. The CDR3 region has the DNA TGTGCCAGCAGTCCAGGGTGGCCGAACACTGAAGCTTTCTTT. J is TRBJ1-1 and V is TRBV27; maybe TRBD1 (5 bases). The length of the CDR3 is 14 residues. The germline V gene has CDR1 MNHEY and CDR2 SMNVEV (reference sequence). With 5 bases removed from V and 1 base from J, the gap between germline ends came to 11 bases.

This sequence joins TRBV7-2 and TRBJ2-1, with D perhaps matching TRBD1 (6 bases). Germline assignment: CDR1 SGHTA and CDR2 FQGNSA. V dropped 3 bases and J dropped 8 bases, with 20 bases sitting between them. The CDR3 is 16 amino acids. CDR3: CASSFNPGSPGDEQFF. The CDR3 coding sequence is TGTGCCAGCAGCTTCAACCCCGGGTCCCCAGGGGATGAGCAGTTCTTC.

For the CDR3, the DNA is TGTGCCAGTAGTACGAACCGGGACAGCAATCAGCCCCAGCATTTT. Translating gives CASSTNRDSNQPQHF. J is TRBJ1-5 and V is TRBV19, with D perhaps matching TRBD1 (5 bases). V lost 4 bases to trimming and J lost 1 base, with 11 bases between them. The V gene's germline CDR1 is LNHDA and CDR2 SQIVND (reference sequence). The CDR3 is 15 residues long.

J is TRBJ2-1 and V is TRBV24-1, with 7 bases aligning to TRBD1. Germline loops: CDR1 KGHDR, CDR2 SFDVKD. V was pared by 6 bases and J by 8 bases, with 6 bases of the junction left unmatched. The CDR3 length is 13 residues. The CDR3 spells CATSPRQGHEQFF. CDR3 nucleotides: TGTGCCACCAGTCCGAGACAGGGCCATGAGCAGTTCTTC.

The sample holds one count of this clone. The rearrangement joins TRBV5-1 to TRBJ1-2, with D possibly TRBD1 on 5 matching bases. The CDR3 totals 14 residues. V lost 5 bases, J lost 2 bases, and 13 bases lay in between. Germline CDR1 and CDR2: SGHRS and YFSETQ. This chain's CDR3 is CASRDPGTNYGYTF. The CDR3 DNA reads as TGCGCCAGCAGAGATCCCGGGACCAACTATGGCTACACCTTC. Complete variable domain (other parts from reference TRBV5-1 and TRBJ1-2): KAGVTQTPRYLIKTRGQQVTLSCSPISGHRSVSWYQQTPGQGLQFLFEYFSETQRNKGNFPGRFSGRQFSNSRSEMNVSTLELGDSALYLCASRDPGTNYGYTFGSGTRLTVV.

The chain has TRBV9 and TRBJ1-1, with 8 bases that match TRBD1. This CDR3 contains 17 residues. J was trimmed by 7 bases and V by 3 bases; bases with no gene match: 17. The V gene's germline CDR1 is SGDLS and CDR2 YYNGEE. This chain's CDR3 is CASSAPRQGTRDGEAFF. CDR3 bases: TGTGCCAGCAGCGCCCCACGACAGGGGACCCGAGATGGTGAAGCTTTCTTT.

The chain links TRBV2 to TRBJ1-2, with D possibly matching TRBD1 (5 bases). This CDR3 is built from 13 residues. V gave up 5 bases and J gave up 4 bases, with 11 bases separating them. Per germline, CDR1 SNHLY and CDR2 FYNNEI. The CDR3 reads CASSPGTFYGYTF. CDR3 coding DNA: TGTGCCAGCAGTCCCGGGACCTTCTATGGCTACACCTTC.